This entry lists 21 T cell receptor beta chains sequenced from one sample in a study of blood T cells in healthy people across ages. The use of a sample-barcoded 5' primer and a J-beta primer mix characterized a second PCR of about 6 to 11 cycles. MiXCR, run by TCRdb on the 5' RACE reads, gives a single entry per CDR3 protein. The table shows around 870,000 distinct CDR3 sequences, with 29% occurring only once. Sequenced material: blood. The receptors were sampled from an elderly woman in good health.

This clonotype was counted at least ten times. Here the CDR3 reads CASSPGQGASQPQHF. CDR3 nucleotides: TGTGCCAGCAGCCCGGGACAGGGGGCTAGTCAGCCCCAGCATTTT. V usage is TRBV7-2 and J usage is TRBJ1-5; the match to TRBD1 covers 12 bases. CDR1 and CDR2 from the germline V gene are SGHTA and FQGNSA. V shed 5 bases and J 6 bases; nucleotides not matched to a gene: 5. The CDR3 length is 15 residues.

This sequence joins TRBV20-1 and TRBJ2-5, with D perhaps given as TRBD1 or TRBD2 (6 bases each). CDR1 and CDR2 (germline): DFQATT, SNEGSKA (reference sequence). V was cut by 6 bases and J by 2 bases, with 31 bases left in between. The CDR3 has 19 residues. The CDR3, as DNA: TGCAGTGCAAAGAGGGTTTTTCGGCGGGGACAAGAAAGGCAAGAGACCCAGTACTTC. Translation gives CSAKRVFRRGQERQETQYF.

There are many counts of this clonotype. The genes are TRBV20-1 and TRBJ1-6, with a possible D match to TRBD1 (5 bases). The germline gives CDR1 DFQATT, CDR2 SNEGSKA (reference sequence). V was trimmed by 0 bases and J by 7 bases, leaving 7 bases between them. CDR3 size: 13 residues. In DNA, the CDR3 is TGCAGTGCTAGAGACCAGGGAAATTCACCCCTCCACTTT. It codes for CSARDQGNSPLHF.

This clonotype was recorded many times. The V gene is TRBV20-1, the J gene TRBJ2-5; 12 nucleotides align to TRBD2. Germline V gene lookup returns CDR1 DFQATT and CDR2 SNEGSKA (reference sequence). The V segment lost 4 bases and the J segment 5 bases; nucleotides outside the gene matches: 11. The length of the CDR3 is 16 residues. The CDR3 DNA reads as TGCAGTGCTAACCTAGCGGGGGGGATTTATCGGGAGACCCAGTACTTC. This encodes CSANLAGGIYRETQYF.

This clonotype was found many times. The genes are TRBV12-3 or TRBV12-4 and TRBJ2-7; TRBD2 is a possible D gene (6 bases). The CDR3 has 12 residues. Deletions cut 5 bases from V and 6 bases from J, with 11 bases between. The CDR3: CASSRGSGEQYF. The CDR3 nucleotides are TGTGCCAGCAGTAGGGGTAGCGGCGAGCAGTACTTC.

With regard to this clonotype: This may be a read error: a much more frequent sequence differs by one nucleotide. V is TRBV10-3 and J is TRBJ2-1; the D is unclear. The J call may be wrong; the DNA end is better matched by TRBJ2-7. Germline V gene data show CDR1 as ENHRY and CDR2 as SYGVKD. The length of the CDR3 is 13 residues. CDR3 in amino acids: CAISRQGRNEQYF. The CDR3, as DNA: TGTGCCATCAGTCGCCAAGGGCGTAATGAGCAGTACTTC.

The chain combines TRBV7-9 with TRBJ2-7, with D uncertain. CDR3 size: 13 residues. Per the germline V gene, CDR1 is SEHNR and CDR2 is FQNEAQ (reference sequence). The V end was cut by 5 bases, the J end by 2 bases, with 10 bases between. CDR3 nucleotides: TGTGCCAGCAGCCGAAACGAGCCCTACGAGCAGTACTTC. Translating it yields CASSRNEPYEQYF.

This clonotype was counted a few times. The V call is TRBV9, the J call TRBJ2-3, with D perhaps matching TRBD1 (5 bases). This CDR3 region has 15 residues. V was shortened by 3 bases and J by 4 bases, with 15 bases between the two germline ends. CDR1 is SGDLS and CDR2 is YYNGEE in the germline V gene. CDR3 sequence: CASSDTDTGPDTQYF. Here the CDR3 DNA reads TGTGCCAGCAGCGATACGGACACAGGTCCAGATACGCAGTATTTT.

A note on this clonotype: A clone one base away is much larger, so this may be a read error. The J gene is TRBJ2-5, the V gene TRBV2; 9 bases agree with TRBD1. The J call may be faulty, since TRBJ2-1 better matches the DNA end. Per germline, CDR1 SNHLY and CDR2 FYNNEI. The CDR3 has 16 residues. In nucleotides, the CDR3 is TGTGCCAGCAGTGTAGGGGAGGGACAGGGACAAGAGACCCAGTTCTTC. It yields the protein CASSVGEGQGQETQFF.

This clonotype was found many times. The J gene is TRBJ2-1, the V gene TRBV15; 8 nucleotides align to TRBD1. The CDR3 spans 18 residues. The junction had 14 bases not matched to a gene; V was cut back by 0 bases and J by 7 bases. Germline CDR1 and CDR2: LNHNV and YYDKDF (reference sequence). The CDR3 here is CATSRDLVGAGGANEQFF. CDR3 sequence (DNA): TGTGCCACCAGCAGAGATCTGGTCGGGGCAGGGGGCGCGAATGAGCAGTTCTTC.

This clonotype has a count of ten or more. This chain connects TRBV7-9 to TRBJ1-5; D not resolved. The CDR3 runs to 13 residues. Germline CDR1 SEHNR, CDR2 FQNEAQ (reference sequence). Trimming took 5 bases from V and 6 from J, leaving 11 bases between them. The CDR3 DNA is TGTGCCAGCAGCCCCTGGGGAAGTCAGCCCCAGCATTTT. This translates into CASSPWGSQPQHF.

Only a few counts were recorded for this clonotype. The chain has TRBV5-5 and TRBJ1-1; D is unresolved. V was pared by 4 bases and J by 6 bases, with 25 bases between. This CDR3 region has 17 residues. Per germline, CDR1 SGHKS and CDR2 YYEKEE (reference sequence). The CDR3 loop reads CASSLEKGAGLTPEAFF. CDR3 coding DNA: TGTGCCAGCAGCCTCGAAAAAGGAGCCGGTTTAACCCCTGAAGCTTTCTTT. Full variable domain (outside the CDR3, taken from reference TRBV5-5 and TRBJ1-1): DAGVTQSPTHLIKTRGQQVTLRCSPISGHKSVSWYQQVLGQGPQFIFQYYEKEERGRGNFPDRFSARQFPNYSSELNVNALLLGDSALYLCASSLEKGAGLTPEAFFGQGTRLTVV.

The table lists this clonotype with a few counts. The chain recombines TRBV6-6 with TRBJ1-1; 8 bases match TRBD1. V dropped 5 bases and J dropped 1; count of bases not matched to a gene: 6. Looked up from germline, CDR1 is MNHNY and CDR2 is SVGAGI (reference sequence). The CDR3 covers 15 residues. The CDR3: CASSDGTGGNTEAFF. The DNA for the CDR3 is TGTGCCAGCAGTGACGGAACAGGGGGGAACACTGAAGCTTTCTTT.

This clonotype turned up a few times. This sequence joins TRBV12-3 or TRBV12-4 and TRBJ2-3, with D possibly matching TRBD2 (6 bases). This CDR3 comprises 18 residues. Trimming removed 2 bases at V and 3 bases at J, with 21 bases between. The CDR3 DNA reads as TGTGCCAGCAGTTTAAGAGGTGGGAGGAGGGTGTTAACAGATACGCAGTATTTT. Encoded protein: CASSLRGGRRVLTDTQYF.

This clonotype has a single count. A much larger clone sits a single nucleotide away, making a read error possible. The gene calls are TRBV5-1 and TRBJ2-5, with 13 bases matching TRBD2. The length of the CDR3 is 16 residues. Germline CDR1 SGHRS, CDR2 YFSETQ. V lost 4 bases to trimming and J lost 11 bases; unmatched junction nucleotides: 14. The CDR3: CASSLLAGGTYNEQYF. The CDR3 bases are TGCGCCAGCAGCCTACTAGCGGGGGGGACCTACAATGAGCAGTACTTC.

There are a few counts of this clonotype. This chain joins TRBV30 and TRBJ2-1; D possibly matches TRBD1 or TRBD2 (6 bases each). Trimming stripped 1 base from V and 6 bases from J, with 13 bases between. Per the germline V gene, CDR1 is GTSNPN and CDR2 is SVGIG (reference sequence). The CDR3 has 14 amino acids. CDR3: CAWSGRGTGNEQFF. CDR3 nucleotide sequence: TGTGCCTGGAGTGGGAGGGGGACGGGCAATGAGCAGTTCTTC.

This clonotype has a count of ten or more. The chain employs TRBV11-2 and TRBJ2-7, with 9 bases identical to TRBD1. With V trimmed by 10 bases and J by 0 bases, 7 bases remained unmatched. The CDR3 totals 14 residues. CDR1 and CDR2 from the germline V gene are SGHAT and FQNNGV. The CDR3 spells CATQPGQGSYEQYF. Written as DNA, the CDR3 is TGTGCCACCCAGCCGGGACAGGGCTCCTACGAGCAGTACTTC.

This clonotype was counted a few times. The chain uses TRBV6-5 and TRBJ1-1; weak D call: TRBD1 (6 bases). The ends were cut back, 6 bases at V and 6 bases at J, with 20 bases in the middle. Germline V gene lookup returns CDR1 MNHEY and CDR2 SVGAGI. This CDR3 spans 15 amino acids. This CDR3 is CASRTATQGRAEAFF. In DNA, the CDR3 is TGTGCCAGCAGAACAGCAACTCAGGGGAGGGCTGAAGCTTTCTTT.

There are many counts of this clonotype. The chain recombines TRBV20-1 with TRBJ2-1; 13 bases are shared with TRBD2. Per the germline V gene, CDR1 is DFQATT and CDR2 is SNEGSKA (reference sequence). The CDR3 covers 15 residues. V was clipped by 6 bases and J by 11 bases; unmatched bases: 13. CDR3 bases: TGCAGTGCCCTAACTAGCGGGGGGGCCGTGCCAAAGCAGTTCTTC. Its translation: CSALTSGGAVPKQFF.

For the CDR3, the DNA is TGTGCCAGCAGCCGAAGGACAGGGGGCTGGACAGATACGCAGTATTTT. Amino acids: CASSRRTGGWTDTQYF. The rearrangement links TRBV6-2 or TRBV6-3 to TRBJ2-3, with 11 bases identical to TRBD1. The trim removed 6 bases at V and 3 bases at J, leaving 8 bases unmatched. This CDR3 spans 16 amino acids. In germline, CDR1 is MNHEY, CDR2 SVGEGT.

This clonotype has a count of ten or more. V and J are TRBV2 and TRBJ2-7; 8 nucleotides align to TRBD2. The CDR3 consists of 15 residues. After removal of 7 bases from V and 0 bases from J, the junction contained 8 bases not matched to a gene. The germline V gene has CDR1 SNHLY and CDR2 FYNNEI. The CDR3 is CASTLRLANSYEQYF. The DNA of the CDR3 is TGTGCCAGCACCCTGAGACTAGCGAACTCCTACGAGCAGTACTTC.